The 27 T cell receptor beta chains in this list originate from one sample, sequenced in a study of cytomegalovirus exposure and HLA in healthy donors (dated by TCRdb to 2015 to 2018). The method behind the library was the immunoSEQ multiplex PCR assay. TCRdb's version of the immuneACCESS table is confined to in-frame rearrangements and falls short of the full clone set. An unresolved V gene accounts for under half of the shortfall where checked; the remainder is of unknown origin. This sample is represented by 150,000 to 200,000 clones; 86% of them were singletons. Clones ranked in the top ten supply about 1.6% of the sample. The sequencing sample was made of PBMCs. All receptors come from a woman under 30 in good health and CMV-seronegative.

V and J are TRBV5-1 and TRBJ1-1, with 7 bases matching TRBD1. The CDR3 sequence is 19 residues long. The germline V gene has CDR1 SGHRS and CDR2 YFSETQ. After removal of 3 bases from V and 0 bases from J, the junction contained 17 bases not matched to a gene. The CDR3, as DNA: TGCGCCAGCAGCTCGACTGAGAGGACAGGTTGGAACATGAACACTGAAGCTTTCTTT. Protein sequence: CASSSTERTGWNMNTEAFF.

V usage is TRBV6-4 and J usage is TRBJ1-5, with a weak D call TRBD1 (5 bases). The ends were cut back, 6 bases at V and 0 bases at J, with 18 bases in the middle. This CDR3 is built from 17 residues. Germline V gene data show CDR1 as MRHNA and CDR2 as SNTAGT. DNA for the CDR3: TGTGCCAGCAGCGACCATAGACAGCTCGATAGCAATCAGCCCCAGCATTTT. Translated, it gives CASSDHRQLDSNQPQHF.

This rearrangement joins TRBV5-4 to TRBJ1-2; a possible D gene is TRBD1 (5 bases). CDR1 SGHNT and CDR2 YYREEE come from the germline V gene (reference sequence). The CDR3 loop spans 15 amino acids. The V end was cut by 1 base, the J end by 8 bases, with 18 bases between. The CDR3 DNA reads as TGTGCCAGCAGCTTGATGGGGGGTAGTCCGCGGGGCTACACCTTC. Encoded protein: CASSLMGGSPRGYTF.

The CDR3 sequence is CAWSRVPDYEQYF. The CDR3 DNA reads TGTGCCTGGAGCCGGGTCCCGGACTACGAGCAGTACTTC. The gene calls are TRBV30 and TRBJ2-7; unclear D gene. Germline V lookup: CDR1 GTSNPN, CDR2 SVGIG (reference sequence). V was pared by 3 bases and J by 3 bases, with 12 bases between. The CDR3 sequence is 13 residues long.

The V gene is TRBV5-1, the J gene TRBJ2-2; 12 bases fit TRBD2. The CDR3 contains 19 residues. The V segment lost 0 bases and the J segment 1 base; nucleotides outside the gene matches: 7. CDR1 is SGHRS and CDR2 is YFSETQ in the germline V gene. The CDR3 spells CASSLGLRTSGKNTGELFF. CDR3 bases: TGCGCCAGCAGCTTGGGTTTGAGGACTAGCGGGAAGAACACCGGGGAGCTGTTTTTT.

The CDR3 bases are TGTGCCAGCAGCTTACTAGCGGGGGGGCCCAATGAGCAGTTCTTC. This encodes CASSLLAGGPNEQFF. The chain recombines TRBV7-9 with TRBJ2-1; the match to TRBD2 covers 12 bases. CDR1 and CDR2 (germline): SEHNR, FQNEAQ (reference sequence). The V and J ends lost 2 bases and 6 bases, in that order; junction bases with no gene match: 2. This CDR3 is built from 15 residues.

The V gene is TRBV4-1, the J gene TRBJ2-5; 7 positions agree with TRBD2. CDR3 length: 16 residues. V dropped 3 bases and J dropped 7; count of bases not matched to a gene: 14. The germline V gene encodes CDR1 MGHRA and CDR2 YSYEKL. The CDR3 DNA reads TGCGCCAGCAGCCAGGGTCTAGCGGCTAGTTTGGGGACCCAGTACTTC. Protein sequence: CASSQGLAASLGTQYF.

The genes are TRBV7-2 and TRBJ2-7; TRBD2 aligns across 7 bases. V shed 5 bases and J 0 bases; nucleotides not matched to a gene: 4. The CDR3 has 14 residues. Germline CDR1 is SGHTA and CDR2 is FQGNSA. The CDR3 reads CASSLSGYSYEQYF. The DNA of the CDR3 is TGTGCCAGCAGCCTTAGCGGGTACTCCTACGAGCAGTACTTC.

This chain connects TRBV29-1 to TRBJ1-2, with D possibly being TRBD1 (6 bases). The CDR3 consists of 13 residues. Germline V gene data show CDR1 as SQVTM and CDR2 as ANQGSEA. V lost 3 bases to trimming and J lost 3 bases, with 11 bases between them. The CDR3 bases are TGCAGCGTTGATGACAGGATTTACTATGGCTACACCTTC. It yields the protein CSVDDRIYYGYTF.

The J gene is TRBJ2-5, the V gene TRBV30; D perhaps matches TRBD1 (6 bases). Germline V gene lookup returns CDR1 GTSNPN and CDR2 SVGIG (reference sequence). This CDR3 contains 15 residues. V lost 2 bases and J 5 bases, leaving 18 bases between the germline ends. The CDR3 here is CAWSRGGSPLETQYF. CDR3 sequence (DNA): TGTGCCTGGAGTAGAGGGGGTTCCCCCCTGGAGACCCAGTACTTC.

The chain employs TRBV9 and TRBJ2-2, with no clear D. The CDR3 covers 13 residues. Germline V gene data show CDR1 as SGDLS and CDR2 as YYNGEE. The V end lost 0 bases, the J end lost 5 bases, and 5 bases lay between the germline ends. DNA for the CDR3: TGTGCCAGCAGCGTAGGGCCTACCGGGGAGCTGTTTTTT. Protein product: CASSVGPTGELFF.

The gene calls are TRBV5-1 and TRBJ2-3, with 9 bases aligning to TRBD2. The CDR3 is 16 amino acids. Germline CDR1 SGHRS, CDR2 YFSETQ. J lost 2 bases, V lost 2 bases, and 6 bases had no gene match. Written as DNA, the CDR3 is TGCGCCAGCAGCTTAGATGCGGGAGGGAACACAGATACGCAGTATTTT. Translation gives CASSLDAGGNTDTQYF.

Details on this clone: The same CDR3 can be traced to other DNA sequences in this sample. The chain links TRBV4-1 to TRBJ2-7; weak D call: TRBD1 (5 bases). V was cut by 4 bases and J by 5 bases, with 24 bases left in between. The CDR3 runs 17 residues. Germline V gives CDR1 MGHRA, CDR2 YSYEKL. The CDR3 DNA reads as TGCGCCAGCAGCCCTCAGACAGACCTCTCTACGTATCACGAGCAGTACTTC. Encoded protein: CASSPQTDLSTYHEQYF.

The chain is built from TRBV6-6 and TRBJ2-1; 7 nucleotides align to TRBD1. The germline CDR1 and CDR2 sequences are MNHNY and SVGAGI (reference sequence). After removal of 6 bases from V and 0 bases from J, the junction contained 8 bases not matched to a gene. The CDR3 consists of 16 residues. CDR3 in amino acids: CASRERTGVSYNEQFF. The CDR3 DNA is TGTGCCAGCAGAGAACGAACAGGGGTCTCCTACAATGAGCAGTTCTTC.

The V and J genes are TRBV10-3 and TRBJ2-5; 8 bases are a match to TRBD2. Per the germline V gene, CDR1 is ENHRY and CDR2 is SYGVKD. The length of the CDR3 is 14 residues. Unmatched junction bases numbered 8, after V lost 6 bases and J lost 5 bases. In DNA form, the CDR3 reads TGTGCCATCAGCTCAGCGGGGGCCGGGGAGACCCAGTACTTC. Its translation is CAISSAGAGETQYF.

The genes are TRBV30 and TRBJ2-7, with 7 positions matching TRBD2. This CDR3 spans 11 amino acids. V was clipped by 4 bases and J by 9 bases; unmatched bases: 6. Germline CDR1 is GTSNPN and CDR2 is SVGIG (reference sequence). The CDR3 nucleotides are TGTGCCTGGACCCACTCGGGGGGGCAGTACTTC. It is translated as CAWTHSGGQYF.

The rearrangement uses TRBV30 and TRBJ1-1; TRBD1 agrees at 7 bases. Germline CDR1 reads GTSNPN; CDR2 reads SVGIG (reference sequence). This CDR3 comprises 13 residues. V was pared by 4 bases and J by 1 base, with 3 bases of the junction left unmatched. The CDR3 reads CAWNGQENTEAFF. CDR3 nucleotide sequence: TGTGCCTGGAATGGACAGGAGAACACTGAAGCTTTCTTT.

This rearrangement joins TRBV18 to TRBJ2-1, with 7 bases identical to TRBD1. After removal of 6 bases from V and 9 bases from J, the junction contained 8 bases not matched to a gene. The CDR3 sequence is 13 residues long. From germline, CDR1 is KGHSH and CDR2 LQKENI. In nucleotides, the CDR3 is TGTGCCAGCTCGCCTCCCACAGGGGTTGAGCAGTTCTTC. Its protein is CASSPPTGVEQFF.

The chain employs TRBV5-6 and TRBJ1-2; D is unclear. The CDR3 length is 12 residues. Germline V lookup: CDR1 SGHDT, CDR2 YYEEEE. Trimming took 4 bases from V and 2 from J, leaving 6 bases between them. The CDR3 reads CASSRANYGYTF. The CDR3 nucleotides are TGTGCCAGCAGCCGAGCGAACTATGGCTACACCTTC. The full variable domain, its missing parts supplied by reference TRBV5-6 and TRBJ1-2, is DAGVTQSPTHLIKTRGQQVTLRCSPKSGHDTVSWYQQALGQGPQFIFQYYEEEERQRGNFPDRFSGHQFPNYSSELNVNALLLGDSALYLCASSRANYGYTFGSGTRLTVV.

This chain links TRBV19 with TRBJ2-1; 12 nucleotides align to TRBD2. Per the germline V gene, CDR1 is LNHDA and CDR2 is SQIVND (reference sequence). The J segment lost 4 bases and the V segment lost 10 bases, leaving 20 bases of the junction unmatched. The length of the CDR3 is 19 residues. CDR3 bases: TGTGCCACCGCGGGACTAGCGGGTTTCAGCGGGGGGGGGTACAATGAGCAGTTCTTC. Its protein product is CATAGLAGFSGGGYNEQFF.

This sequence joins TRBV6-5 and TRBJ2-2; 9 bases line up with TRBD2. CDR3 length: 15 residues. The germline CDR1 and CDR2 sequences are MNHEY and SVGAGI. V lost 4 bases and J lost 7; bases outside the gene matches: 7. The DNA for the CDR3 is TGTGCCAGCAGTTTATATATAGCGGGAGACGGGGAGCTGTTTTTT. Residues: CASSLYIAGDGELFF.

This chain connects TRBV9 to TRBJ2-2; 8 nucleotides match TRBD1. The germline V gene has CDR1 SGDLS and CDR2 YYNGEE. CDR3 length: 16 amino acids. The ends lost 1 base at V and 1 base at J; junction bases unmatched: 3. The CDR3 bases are TGTGCCAGCAGCGTATCAGGACAGGGGAACACCGGGGAGCTGTTTTTT. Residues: CASSVSGQGNTGELFF. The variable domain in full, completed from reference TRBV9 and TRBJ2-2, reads DSGVTQTPKHLITATGQRVTLRCSPRSGDLSVYWYQQSLDQGLQFLIQYYNGEERAKGNILERFSAQQFPDLHSELNLSSLELGDSALYFCASSVSGQGNTGELFFGEGSRLTVL.

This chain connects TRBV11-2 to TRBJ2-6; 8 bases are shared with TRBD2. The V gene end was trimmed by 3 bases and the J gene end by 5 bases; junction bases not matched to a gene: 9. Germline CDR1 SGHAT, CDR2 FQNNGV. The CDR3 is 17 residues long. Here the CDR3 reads CASSFLLGGVWANVLTF. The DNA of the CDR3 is TGTGCCAGCAGCTTCCTGCTCGGGGGGGTCTGGGCCAACGTCCTGACTTTC.

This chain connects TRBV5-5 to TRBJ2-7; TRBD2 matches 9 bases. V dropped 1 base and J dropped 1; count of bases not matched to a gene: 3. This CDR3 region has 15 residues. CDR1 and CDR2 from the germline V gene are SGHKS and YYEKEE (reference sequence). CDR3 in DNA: TGTGCCAGCAGCTTGAGACTAGCGGTGTCCTACGAGCAGTACTTC. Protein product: CASSLRLAVSYEQYF.

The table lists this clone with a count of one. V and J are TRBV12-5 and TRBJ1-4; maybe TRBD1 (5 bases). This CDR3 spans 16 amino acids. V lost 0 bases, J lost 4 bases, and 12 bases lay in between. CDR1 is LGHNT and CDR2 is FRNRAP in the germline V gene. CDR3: CASGLVLGRVNEKLFF. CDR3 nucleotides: TGTGCTAGTGGTTTGGTACTGGGCAGGGTTAATGAAAAACTGTTTTTT.

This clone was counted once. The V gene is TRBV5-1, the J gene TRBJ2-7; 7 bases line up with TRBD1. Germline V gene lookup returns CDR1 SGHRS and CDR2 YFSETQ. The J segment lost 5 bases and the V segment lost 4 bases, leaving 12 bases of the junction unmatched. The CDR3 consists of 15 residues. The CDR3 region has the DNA TGCGCCAGCAGCATAGAGACAGGGTCAGTCGACGAGCAGTACTTC. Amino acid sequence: CASSIETGSVDEQYF.

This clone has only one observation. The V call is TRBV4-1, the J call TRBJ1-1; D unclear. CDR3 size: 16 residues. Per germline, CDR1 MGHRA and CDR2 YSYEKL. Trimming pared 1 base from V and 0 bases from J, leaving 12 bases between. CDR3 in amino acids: CASSQGATAVNTEAFF. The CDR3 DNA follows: TGCGCCAGCAGCCAAGGAGCTACAGCCGTGAACACTGAAGCTTTCTTT.